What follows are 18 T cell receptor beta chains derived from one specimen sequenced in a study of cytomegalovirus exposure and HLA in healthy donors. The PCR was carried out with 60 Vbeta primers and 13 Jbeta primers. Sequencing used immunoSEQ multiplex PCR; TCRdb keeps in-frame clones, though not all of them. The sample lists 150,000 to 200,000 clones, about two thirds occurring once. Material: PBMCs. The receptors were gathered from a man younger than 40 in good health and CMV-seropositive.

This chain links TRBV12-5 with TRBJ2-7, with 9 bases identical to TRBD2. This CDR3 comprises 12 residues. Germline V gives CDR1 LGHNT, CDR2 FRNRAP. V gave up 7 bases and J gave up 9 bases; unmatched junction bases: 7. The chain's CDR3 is CASDPLAGRQYF. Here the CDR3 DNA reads TGTGCTAGTGATCCCCTAGCGGGAAGGCAGTACTTC.

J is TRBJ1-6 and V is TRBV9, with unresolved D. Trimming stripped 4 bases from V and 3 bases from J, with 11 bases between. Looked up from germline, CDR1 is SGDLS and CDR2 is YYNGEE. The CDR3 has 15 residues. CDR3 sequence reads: CASSPSGYYNSPLHF. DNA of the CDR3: TGTGCCAGCAGCCCTAGTGGGTACTATAATTCACCCCTCCACTTT.

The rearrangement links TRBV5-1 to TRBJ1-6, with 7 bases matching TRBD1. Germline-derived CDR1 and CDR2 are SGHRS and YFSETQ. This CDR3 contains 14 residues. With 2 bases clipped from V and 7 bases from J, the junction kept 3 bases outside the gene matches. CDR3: CASSFGTVNSPLHF. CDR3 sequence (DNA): TGCGCCAGCAGCTTCGGGACAGTCAATTCACCCCTCCACTTT.

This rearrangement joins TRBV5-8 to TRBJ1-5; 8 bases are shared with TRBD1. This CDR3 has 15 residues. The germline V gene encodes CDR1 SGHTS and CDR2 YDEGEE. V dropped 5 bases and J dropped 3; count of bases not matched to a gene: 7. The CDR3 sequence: CASRVQGGFNQPQHF. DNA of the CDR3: TGTGCCAGCAGGGTACAGGGGGGTTTCAATCAGCCCCAGCATTTT.

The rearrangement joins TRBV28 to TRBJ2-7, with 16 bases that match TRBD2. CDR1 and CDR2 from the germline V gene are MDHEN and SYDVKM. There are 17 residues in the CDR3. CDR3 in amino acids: CASSLQYRRNGTSGRAV. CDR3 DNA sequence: TGTGCCAGCAGTTTACAATACAGGCGAAATGGGACTAGCGGGAGGGCGGTC.

The CDR3 loop reads CASSDPSGTSSYEQYF. CDR3 DNA sequence: TGTGCCAGTAGTGACCCAAGCGGGACCAGCTCCTACGAGCAGTACTTC. The rearrangement links TRBV19 to TRBJ2-7; 7 bases align to TRBD2. CDR1 and CDR2 (germline): LNHDA, SQIVND (reference sequence). With V trimmed by 5 bases and J by 0 bases, 10 bases remained unmatched. The CDR3 contains 16 residues.

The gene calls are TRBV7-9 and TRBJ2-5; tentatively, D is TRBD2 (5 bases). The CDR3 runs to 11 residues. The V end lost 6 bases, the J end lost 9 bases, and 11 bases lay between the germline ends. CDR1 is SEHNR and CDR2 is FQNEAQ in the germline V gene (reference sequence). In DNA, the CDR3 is TGTGCCAGCAGTTCCCGGGATGCCCAGTACTTC. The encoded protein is CASSSRDAQYF.

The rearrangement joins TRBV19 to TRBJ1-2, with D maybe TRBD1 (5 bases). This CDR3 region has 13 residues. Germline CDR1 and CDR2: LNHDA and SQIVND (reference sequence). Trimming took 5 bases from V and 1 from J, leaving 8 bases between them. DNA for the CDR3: TGTGCCAGTAGTGTACAGGATAACTATGGCTACACCTTC. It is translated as CASSVQDNYGYTF.

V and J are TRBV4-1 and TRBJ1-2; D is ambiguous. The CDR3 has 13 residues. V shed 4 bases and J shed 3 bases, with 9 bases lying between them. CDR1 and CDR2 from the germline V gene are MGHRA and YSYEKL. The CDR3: CASSPPHYYGYTF. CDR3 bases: TGCGCCAGCAGCCCTCCGCACTACTATGGCTACACCTTC.

In DNA, the CDR3 is TGTGCCAGCAGCTTAGGGCTAGCGATCTCCGAGCAGTACTTC. Translated, it gives CASSLGLAISEQYF. The chain joins TRBV7-2 to TRBJ2-7; tentatively, D is TRBD2 (6 bases). The CDR3 is made up of 14 amino acids. The V gene lost 1 base and the J gene lost 6 bases, with 13 bases spanning the gap. In germline, CDR1 is SGHTA, CDR2 FQGNSA.

The CDR3 protein is CASGLGSPSGISKFF. The DNA of the CDR3 is TGTGCTAGTGGTTTAGGCTCGCCTAGCGGGATAAGTAAGTTCTTC. The genes are TRBV12-5 and TRBJ2-1; TRBD2 aligns across 9 bases. After removal of 3 bases from V and 14 bases from J, the junction contained 14 bases not matched to a gene. Germline CDR1 reads LGHNT; CDR2 reads FRNRAP. CDR3 length: 15 residues.

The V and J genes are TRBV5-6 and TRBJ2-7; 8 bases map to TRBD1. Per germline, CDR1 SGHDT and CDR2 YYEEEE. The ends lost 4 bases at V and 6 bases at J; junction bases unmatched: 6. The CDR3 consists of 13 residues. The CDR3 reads CASSPDRDREQYF. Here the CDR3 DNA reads TGTGCCAGCAGCCCGGACAGGGACCGCGAGCAGTACTTC. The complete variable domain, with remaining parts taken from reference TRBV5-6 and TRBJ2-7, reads DAGVTQSPTHLIKTRGQQVTLRCSPKSGHDTVSWYQQALGQGPQFIFQYYEEEERQRGNFPDRFSGHQFPNYSSELNVNALLLGDSALYLCASSPDRDREQYFGPGTRLTVT.

CDR3 protein: CASRRTGVDEQFF. The DNA of the CDR3 is TGTGCCAGCAGGCGGACGGGGGTAGATGAGCAGTTCTTC. V and J are TRBV28 and TRBJ2-1, with D perhaps matching TRBD2 (6 bases). With 6 bases removed from V and 8 bases from J, the gap between germline ends came to 14 bases. The CDR3 is 13 amino acids. From germline, CDR1 is MDHEN and CDR2 SYDVKM. Supplemented by reference TRBV28 and TRBJ2-1, the full variable domain reads DVKVTQSSRYLVKRTGEKVFLECVQDMDHENMFWYRQDPGLGLRLIYFSYDVKMKEKGDIPEGYSVSREKKERFSLILESASTNQTSMYLCASRRTGVDEQFFGPGTRLTVL.

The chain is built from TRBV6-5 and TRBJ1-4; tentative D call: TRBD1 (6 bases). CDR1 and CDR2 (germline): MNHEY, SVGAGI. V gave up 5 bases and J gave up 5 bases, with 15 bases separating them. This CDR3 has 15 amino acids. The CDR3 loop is CASSLRQANNEKLFF. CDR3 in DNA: TGTGCCAGCAGTCTCCGACAGGCCAACAATGAAAAACTGTTTTTT.

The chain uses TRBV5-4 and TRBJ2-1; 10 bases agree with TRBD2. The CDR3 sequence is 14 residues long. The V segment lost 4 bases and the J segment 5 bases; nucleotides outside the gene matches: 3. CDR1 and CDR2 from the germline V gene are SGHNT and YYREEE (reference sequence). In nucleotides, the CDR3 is TGTGCCAGCAGCGAACTAGCGGGGAACAATGAGCAGTTCTTC. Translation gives CASSELAGNNEQFF.

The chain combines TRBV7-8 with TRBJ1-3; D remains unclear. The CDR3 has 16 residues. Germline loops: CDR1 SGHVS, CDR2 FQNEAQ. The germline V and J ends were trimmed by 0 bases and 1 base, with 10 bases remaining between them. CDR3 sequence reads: CASSLAEGSSGNTIYF. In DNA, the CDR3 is TGTGCCAGCAGCTTAGCTGAAGGGAGTTCTGGAAACACCATATATTTT.

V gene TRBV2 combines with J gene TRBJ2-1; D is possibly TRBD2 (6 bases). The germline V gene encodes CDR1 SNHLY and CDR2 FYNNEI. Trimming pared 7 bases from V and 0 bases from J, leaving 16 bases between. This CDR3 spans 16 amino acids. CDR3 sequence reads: CASTPSSASSYNEQFF. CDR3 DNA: TGTGCCAGCACGCCCTCTAGCGCCAGCTCCTACAATGAGCAGTTCTTC.

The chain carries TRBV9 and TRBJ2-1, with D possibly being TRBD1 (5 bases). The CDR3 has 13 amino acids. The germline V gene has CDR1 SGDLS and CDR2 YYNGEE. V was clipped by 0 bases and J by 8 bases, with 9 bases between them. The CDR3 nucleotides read TGTGCCAGCAGCGTAGAGTGGGGCGATGAGCAGTTCTTC. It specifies CASSVEWGDEQFF.